These 8 T cell receptor beta chains came from one sample sequenced in a study of technical replicates of blood from several donors. Data came from immunoSEQ multiplex PCR; TCRdb stores just in-frame clones and leaves some out. This table has approximately 82,000 clones, roughly 92% appearing once. Sequencing was performed on T cells isolated from PBMCs. These receptors came from a human donor in good health.

This clone appeared once. The chain recombines TRBV5-1 with TRBJ1-4; D might be TRBD1 (6 bases). The CDR3 extends over 16 amino acids. Deletions cut 3 bases from V and 7 bases from J, with 19 bases between. From germline, CDR1 is SGHRS and CDR2 YFSETQ. The CDR3 DNA is TGCGCCAGCAGCTGGGGGGGCCTGGGTGAGGGTGAAAAACTGTTTTTT. Translated: CASSWGGLGEGEKLFF.

This clone has only a few counts. V and J are TRBV7-9 and TRBJ1-5; D ambiguous. The CDR3 sequence is 13 residues long. Germline CDR1 reads SEHNR; CDR2 reads FQNEAQ (reference sequence). Trimming shortened V by 1 base and J by 6 bases, and 7 bases separated the two germline ends. The CDR3: CASSLDGSQPQHF. CDR3 sequence (DNA): TGTGCCAGCAGCTTAGACGGGAGTCAGCCCCAGCATTTT.

The chain uses TRBV7-9 and TRBJ2-7; 8 bases match TRBD1. The CDR3 totals 14 residues. Per the germline V gene, CDR1 is SEHNR and CDR2 is FQNEAQ (reference sequence). V lost 5 bases and J lost 2; bases outside the gene matches: 5. The CDR3, as DNA: TGTGCCAGCAGCCGACAGGGGCGAGCCTACGAGCAGTACTTC. Translation: CASSRQGRAYEQYF.

The rearrangement uses TRBV5-8 and TRBJ2-7; the match to TRBD1 covers 7 bases. V lost 9 bases, J lost 4 bases, and 10 bases stayed unmatched. Germline assignment: CDR1 SGHTS and CDR2 YDEGEE. The CDR3 runs to 13 residues. CDR3 sequence: CAMSNRGTYEQYF. CDR3 coding DNA: TGTGCCATGTCCAACAGGGGAACGTACGAGCAGTACTTC.

The genes are TRBV28 and TRBJ2-3; TRBD2 aligns across 11 bases. Germline CDR1 reads MDHEN; CDR2 reads SYDVKM. V dropped 6 bases and J dropped 2; count of bases not matched to a gene: 4. The CDR3 is 15 residues long. Here the CDR3 DNA reads TGTGCCAGCAGGGTGGGACTAGCGGTCACAGATACGCAGTATTTT. Translated, it gives CASRVGLAVTDTQYF. The full variable domain, in which reference TRBV28 and TRBJ2-3 provide the parts outside the CDR3, is DVKVTQSSRYLVKRTGEKVFLECVQDMDHENMFWYRQDPGLGLRLIYFSYDVKMKEKGDIPEGYSVSREKKERFSLILESASTNQTSMYLCASRVGLAVTDTQYFGPGTRLTVL.

This chain uses TRBV2 with TRBJ2-1, with 10 bases lining up with TRBD1. This CDR3 region has 15 residues. CDR1 is SNHLY and CDR2 is FYNNEI in the germline V gene. With V trimmed by 6 bases and J by 3 bases, 5 bases remained unmatched. Written as DNA, the CDR3 is TGTGCCAGCAGGAGAGGACAGGGGGACTACAATGAGCAGTTCTTC. Amino acid sequence: CASRRGQGDYNEQFF.

The V call is TRBV27, the J call TRBJ1-1; D not certain. Germline V CDR1 and CDR2: MNHEY, SMNVEV (reference sequence). With 8 bases removed from V and 5 bases from J, the gap between germline ends came to 21 bases. This CDR3 contains 15 residues. The CDR3 bases are TGTGCCAGCGGAGACTACACGACGGTTAATACTGAAGCTTTCTTT. Its translation is CASGDYTTVNTEAFF.

The rearrangement joins TRBV5-1 to TRBJ1-5; no clear D. The CDR3 extends over 13 amino acids. CDR1 SGHRS and CDR2 YFSETQ come from the germline V gene. V was shortened by 0 bases and J by 7 bases, with 8 bases between the two germline ends. Here the CDR3 reads CASSLAGGQPQHF. The CDR3 DNA sequence: TGCGCCAGCAGCTTGGCCGGAGGGCAGCCCCAGCATTTT.